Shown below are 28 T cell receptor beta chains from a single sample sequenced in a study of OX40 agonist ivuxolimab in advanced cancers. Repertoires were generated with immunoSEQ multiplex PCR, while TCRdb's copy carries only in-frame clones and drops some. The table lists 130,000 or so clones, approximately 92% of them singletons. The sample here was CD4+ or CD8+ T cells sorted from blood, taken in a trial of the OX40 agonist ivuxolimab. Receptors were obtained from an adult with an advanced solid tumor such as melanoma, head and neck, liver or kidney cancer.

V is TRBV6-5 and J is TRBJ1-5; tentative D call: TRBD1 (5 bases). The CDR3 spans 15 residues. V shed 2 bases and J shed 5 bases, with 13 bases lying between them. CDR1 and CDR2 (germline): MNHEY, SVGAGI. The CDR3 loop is CASSYRGVADQPQHF. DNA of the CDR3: TGTGCCAGCAGTTACCGGGGGGTAGCCGATCAGCCCCAGCATTTT.

This chain's CDR3 is CASSKGQGRTGYTF. For the CDR3, the DNA is TGTGCCAGCAGTAAGGGACAGGGGCGAACGGGCTACACCTTC. The chain couples TRBV6-6 to TRBJ1-2, with 10 bases aligning to TRBD1. The germline CDR1 and CDR2 sequences are MNHNY and SVGAGI (reference sequence). This CDR3 contains 14 residues. V trimming: 5 bases; J trimming: 8 bases; junction bases outside the gene matches: 8.

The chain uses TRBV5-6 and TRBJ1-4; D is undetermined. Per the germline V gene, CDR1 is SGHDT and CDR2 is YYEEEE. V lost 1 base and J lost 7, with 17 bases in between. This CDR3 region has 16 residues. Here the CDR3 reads CASSLFFRTDIEKLFF. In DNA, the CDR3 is TGTGCCAGCAGCTTGTTTTTCCGGACCGATATTGAAAAACTGTTTTTT.

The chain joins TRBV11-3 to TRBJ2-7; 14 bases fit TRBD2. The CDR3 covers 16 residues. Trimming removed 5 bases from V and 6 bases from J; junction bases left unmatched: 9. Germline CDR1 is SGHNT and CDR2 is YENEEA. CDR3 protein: CASSPGTSGSSGEQYF. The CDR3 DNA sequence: TGTGCCAGCAGCCCCGGGACTAGCGGGAGTTCAGGCGAGCAGTACTTC.

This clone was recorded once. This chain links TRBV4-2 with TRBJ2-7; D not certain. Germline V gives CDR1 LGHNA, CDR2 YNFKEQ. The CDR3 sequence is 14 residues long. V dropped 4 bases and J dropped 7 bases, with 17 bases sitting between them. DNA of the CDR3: TGTGCCAGCAGCCCAGAGTTGAGGATAGGGGAGCAGTACTTC. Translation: CASSPELRIGEQYF.

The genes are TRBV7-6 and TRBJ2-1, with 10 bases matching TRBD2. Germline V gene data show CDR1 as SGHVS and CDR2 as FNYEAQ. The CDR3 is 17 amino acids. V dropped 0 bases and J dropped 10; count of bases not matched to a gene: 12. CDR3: CASSLAVSGRANGEQFF. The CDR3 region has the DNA TGTGCCAGCAGCTTAGCGGTGAGCGGGAGGGCCAACGGGGAGCAGTTCTTC.

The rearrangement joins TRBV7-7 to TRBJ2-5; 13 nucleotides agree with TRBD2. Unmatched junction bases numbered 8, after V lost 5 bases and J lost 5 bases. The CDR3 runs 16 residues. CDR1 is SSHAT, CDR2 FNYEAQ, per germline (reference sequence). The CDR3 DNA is TGTGCCAGCAGCGTTGGACTAGCGGGAGCGGGGGAGACCCAGTACTTC. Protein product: CASSVGLAGAGETQYF.

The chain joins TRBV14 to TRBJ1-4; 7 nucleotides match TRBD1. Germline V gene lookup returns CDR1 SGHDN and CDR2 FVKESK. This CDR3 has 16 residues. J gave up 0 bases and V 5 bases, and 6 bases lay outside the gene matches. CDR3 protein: CASSYRTGTTNEKLFF. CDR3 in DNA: TGTGCCAGCAGCTATCGGACAGGTACAACTAATGAAAAACTGTTTTTT.

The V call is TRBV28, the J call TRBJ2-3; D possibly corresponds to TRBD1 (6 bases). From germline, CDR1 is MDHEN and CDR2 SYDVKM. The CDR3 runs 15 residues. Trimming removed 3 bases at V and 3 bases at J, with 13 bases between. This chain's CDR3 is CASSLAGAVTDTQYF. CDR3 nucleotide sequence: TGTGCCAGCAGTTTGGCAGGGGCGGTAACAGATACGCAGTATTTT. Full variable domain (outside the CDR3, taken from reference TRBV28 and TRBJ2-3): DVKVTQSSRYLVKRTGEKVFLECVQDMDHENMFWYRQDPGLGLRLIYFSYDVKMKEKGDIPEGYSVSREKKERFSLILESASTNQTSMYLCASSLAGAVTDTQYFGPGTRLTVL.

CDR3 in amino acids: CASSTQTGKETQYF. The CDR3 coding sequence is TGTGCCAGTAGTACTCAAACAGGGAAGGAGACCCAGTACTTC. The V gene is TRBV19, the J gene TRBJ2-5; TRBD1 might be the D (6 bases). The CDR3 totals 14 residues. The V and J ends lost 4 bases and 5 bases respectively, with 14 bases between them. CDR1 is LNHDA, CDR2 SQIVND, per germline (reference sequence).

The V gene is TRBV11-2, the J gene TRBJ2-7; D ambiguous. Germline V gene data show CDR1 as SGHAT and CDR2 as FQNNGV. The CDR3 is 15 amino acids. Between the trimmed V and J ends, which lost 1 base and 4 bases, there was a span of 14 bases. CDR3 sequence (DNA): TGTGCCAGCAGCTTAGTGGCGTCGGGTCCTTACGAGCAGTACTTC. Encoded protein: CASSLVASGPYEQYF.

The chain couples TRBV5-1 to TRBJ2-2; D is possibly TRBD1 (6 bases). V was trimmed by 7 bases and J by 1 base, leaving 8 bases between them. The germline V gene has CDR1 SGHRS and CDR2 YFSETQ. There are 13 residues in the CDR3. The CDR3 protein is CASWGQNTGELFF. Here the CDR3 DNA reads TGCGCCAGCTGGGGACAGAACACCGGGGAGCTGTTTTTT.

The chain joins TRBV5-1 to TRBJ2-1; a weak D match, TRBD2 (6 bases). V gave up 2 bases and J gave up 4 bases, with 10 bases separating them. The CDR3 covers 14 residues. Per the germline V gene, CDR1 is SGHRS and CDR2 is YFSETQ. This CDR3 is CASSLGGAYNEQFF. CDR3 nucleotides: TGCGCCAGCAGCTTAGGCGGGGCTTACAATGAGCAGTTCTTC.

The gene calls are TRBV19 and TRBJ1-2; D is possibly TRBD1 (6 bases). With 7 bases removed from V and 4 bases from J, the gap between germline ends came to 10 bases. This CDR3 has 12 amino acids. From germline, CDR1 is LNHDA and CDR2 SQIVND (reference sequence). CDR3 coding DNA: TGTGCCAGTAAACAGGGATCCTATGGCTACACCTTC. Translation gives CASKQGSYGYTF.

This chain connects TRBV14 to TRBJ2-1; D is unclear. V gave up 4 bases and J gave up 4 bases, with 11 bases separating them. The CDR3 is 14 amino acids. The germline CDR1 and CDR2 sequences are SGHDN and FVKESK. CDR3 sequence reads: CASSRGVVYNEQFF. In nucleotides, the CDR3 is TGTGCCAGCAGCCGTGGGGTAGTATACAATGAGCAGTTCTTC.

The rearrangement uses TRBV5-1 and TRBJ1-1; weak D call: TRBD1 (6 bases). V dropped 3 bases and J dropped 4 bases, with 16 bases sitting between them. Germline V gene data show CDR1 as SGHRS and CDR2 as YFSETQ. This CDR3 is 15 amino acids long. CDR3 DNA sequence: TGCGCCAGCAGCTCCGGGACACTCTCAGGCACTGAAGCTTTCTTT. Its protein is CASSSGTLSGTEAFF.

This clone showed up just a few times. The CDR3 protein is CAHNGRAEAFF. The CDR3 nucleotides are TGTGCTCACAATGGGAGAGCTGAAGCTTTCTTT. The chain combines TRBV30 with TRBJ1-1; D remains ambiguous. Looked up from germline, CDR1 is GTSNPN and CDR2 is SVGIG (reference sequence). CDR3 length: 11 residues.

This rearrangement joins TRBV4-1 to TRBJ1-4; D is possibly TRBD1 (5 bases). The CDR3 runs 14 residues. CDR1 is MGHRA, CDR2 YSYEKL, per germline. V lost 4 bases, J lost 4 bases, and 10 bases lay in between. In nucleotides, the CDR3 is TGCGCCAGCAGCCGGGGGACCTATAATGAAAAACTGTTTTTT. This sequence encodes CASSRGTYNEKLFF.

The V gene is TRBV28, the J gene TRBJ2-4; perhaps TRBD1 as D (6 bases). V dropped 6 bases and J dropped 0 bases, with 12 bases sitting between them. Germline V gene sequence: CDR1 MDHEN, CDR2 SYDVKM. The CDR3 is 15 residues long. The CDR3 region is CASRRQVTAKNIQYF. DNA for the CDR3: TGTGCCAGCAGACGACAGGTAACAGCCAAAAACATTCAGTACTTC.

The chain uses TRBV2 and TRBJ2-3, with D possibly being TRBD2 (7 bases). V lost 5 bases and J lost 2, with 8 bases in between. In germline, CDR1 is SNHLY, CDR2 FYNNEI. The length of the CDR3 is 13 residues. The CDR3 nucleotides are TGTGCCAGCAGTCGGGGGGCCACAGATACGCAGTATTTT. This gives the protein CASSRGATDTQYF.

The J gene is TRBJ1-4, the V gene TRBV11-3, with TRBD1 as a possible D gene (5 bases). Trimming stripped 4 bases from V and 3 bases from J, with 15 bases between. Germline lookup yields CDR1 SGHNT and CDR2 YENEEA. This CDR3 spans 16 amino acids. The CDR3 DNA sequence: TGTGCCAGCAGCTCCCCTTTTGGAGGGGCTAATGAAAAACTGTTTTTT. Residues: CASSSPFGGANEKLFF.

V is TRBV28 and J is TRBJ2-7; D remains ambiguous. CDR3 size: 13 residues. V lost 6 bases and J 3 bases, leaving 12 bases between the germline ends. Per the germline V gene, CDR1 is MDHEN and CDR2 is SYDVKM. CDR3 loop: CASSPLTVYEQYF. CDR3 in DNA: TGTGCCAGCAGCCCCCTCACAGTCTACGAGCAGTACTTC.

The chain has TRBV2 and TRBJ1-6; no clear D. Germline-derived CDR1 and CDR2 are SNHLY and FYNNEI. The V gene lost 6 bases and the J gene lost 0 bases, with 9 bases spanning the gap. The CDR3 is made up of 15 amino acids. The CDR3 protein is CASRIESSYNSPLHF. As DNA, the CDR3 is TGTGCCAGCAGGATAGAGAGCTCCTATAATTCACCCCTCCACTTT.

The CDR3: CASSLDRGRDEQFF. CDR3 coding DNA: TGTGCCAGCAGCCTGGACAGGGGGCGGGATGAGCAGTTCTTC. The chain joins TRBV7-3 to TRBJ2-1; 11 bases match TRBD1. CDR3 size: 14 residues. Germline V lookup: CDR1 SGHTA, CDR2 FQGTGA. Unmatched junction bases numbered 5, after V lost 5 bases and J lost 8 bases.

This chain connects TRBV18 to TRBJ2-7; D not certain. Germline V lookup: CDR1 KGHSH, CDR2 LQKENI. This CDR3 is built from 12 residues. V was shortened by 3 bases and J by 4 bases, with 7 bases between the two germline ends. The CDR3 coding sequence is TGTGCCAGCTCACCCGCCAGATACGAGCAGTACTTC. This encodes CASSPARYEQYF.

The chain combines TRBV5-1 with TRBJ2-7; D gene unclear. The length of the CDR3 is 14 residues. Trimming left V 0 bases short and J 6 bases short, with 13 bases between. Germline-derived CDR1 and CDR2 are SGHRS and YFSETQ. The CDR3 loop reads CASSLARPDAEQYF. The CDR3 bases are TGCGCCAGCAGCTTGGCCCGTCCCGATGCCGAGCAGTACTTC.

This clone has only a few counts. The CDR3 sequence: CATSTDGYGYTF. The CDR3 DNA is TGTGCCACCAGCACGGACGGATATGGCTACACCTTC. The chain joins TRBV15 to TRBJ1-2; no clear D gene. V gave up 4 bases and J gave up 5 bases, with 8 bases separating them. This CDR3 has 12 amino acids. CDR1 is LNHNV, CDR2 YYDKDF, per germline (reference sequence).

This chain's CDR3 is CASSPNRGSYEQYF. The CDR3 DNA follows: TGTGCCAGCAGCCCTAACAGGGGATCCTACGAGCAGTACTTC. This rearrangement joins TRBV11-2 to TRBJ2-7, with 7 bases lining up with TRBD1. Unmatched junction bases numbered 5, after V lost 5 bases and J lost 1 base. The germline gives CDR1 SGHAT, CDR2 FQNNGV. This CDR3 has 14 amino acids.